The source of this T cell receptor (beta chain) is a study of graft-versus-host responses after intestinal transplantation. Study in general: All recipients got anti-thymocyte globulin induction, then tacrolimus and steroids for approximately 3 years. The study, taken as a whole, reports: Detected in recipient marrow were GvH clones, some of which were first observed in ileum or blood. The study found high graft-versus-host to host-versus-graft clonal ratios in allografts of patients with graft-donor T cell macrochimerism.

Germline CDR1 and CDR2: MNHEY and SVGAGI. V was shortened by 7 bases and J by 5 bases, with 15 bases between the two germline ends. The CDR3 is made up of 14 amino acids. Comments on this clone: Its specificity is not known.

Sequencing was performed with immunoSEQ multiplex PCR; in TCRdb, only in-frame clones are kept and a portion is missing. The sample lists about 97,000 clones, around 90% seen once, with roughly 16% in the top ten. The receptor was isolated from a human patient who received an intestinal transplant, so some T cells may come from the graft donor. The chain uses TRBV6-5 and TRBJ2-1, with D possibly called TRBD1 or TRBD2 (6 bases each). The sample was PBMCs, taken about 450 days after intestinal transplant. The CDR3 reads CASTGGPTDNEQFF. The DNA for the CDR3 is TGTGCCAGCACCGGGGGCCCCACCGACAATGAGCAGTTCTTC.